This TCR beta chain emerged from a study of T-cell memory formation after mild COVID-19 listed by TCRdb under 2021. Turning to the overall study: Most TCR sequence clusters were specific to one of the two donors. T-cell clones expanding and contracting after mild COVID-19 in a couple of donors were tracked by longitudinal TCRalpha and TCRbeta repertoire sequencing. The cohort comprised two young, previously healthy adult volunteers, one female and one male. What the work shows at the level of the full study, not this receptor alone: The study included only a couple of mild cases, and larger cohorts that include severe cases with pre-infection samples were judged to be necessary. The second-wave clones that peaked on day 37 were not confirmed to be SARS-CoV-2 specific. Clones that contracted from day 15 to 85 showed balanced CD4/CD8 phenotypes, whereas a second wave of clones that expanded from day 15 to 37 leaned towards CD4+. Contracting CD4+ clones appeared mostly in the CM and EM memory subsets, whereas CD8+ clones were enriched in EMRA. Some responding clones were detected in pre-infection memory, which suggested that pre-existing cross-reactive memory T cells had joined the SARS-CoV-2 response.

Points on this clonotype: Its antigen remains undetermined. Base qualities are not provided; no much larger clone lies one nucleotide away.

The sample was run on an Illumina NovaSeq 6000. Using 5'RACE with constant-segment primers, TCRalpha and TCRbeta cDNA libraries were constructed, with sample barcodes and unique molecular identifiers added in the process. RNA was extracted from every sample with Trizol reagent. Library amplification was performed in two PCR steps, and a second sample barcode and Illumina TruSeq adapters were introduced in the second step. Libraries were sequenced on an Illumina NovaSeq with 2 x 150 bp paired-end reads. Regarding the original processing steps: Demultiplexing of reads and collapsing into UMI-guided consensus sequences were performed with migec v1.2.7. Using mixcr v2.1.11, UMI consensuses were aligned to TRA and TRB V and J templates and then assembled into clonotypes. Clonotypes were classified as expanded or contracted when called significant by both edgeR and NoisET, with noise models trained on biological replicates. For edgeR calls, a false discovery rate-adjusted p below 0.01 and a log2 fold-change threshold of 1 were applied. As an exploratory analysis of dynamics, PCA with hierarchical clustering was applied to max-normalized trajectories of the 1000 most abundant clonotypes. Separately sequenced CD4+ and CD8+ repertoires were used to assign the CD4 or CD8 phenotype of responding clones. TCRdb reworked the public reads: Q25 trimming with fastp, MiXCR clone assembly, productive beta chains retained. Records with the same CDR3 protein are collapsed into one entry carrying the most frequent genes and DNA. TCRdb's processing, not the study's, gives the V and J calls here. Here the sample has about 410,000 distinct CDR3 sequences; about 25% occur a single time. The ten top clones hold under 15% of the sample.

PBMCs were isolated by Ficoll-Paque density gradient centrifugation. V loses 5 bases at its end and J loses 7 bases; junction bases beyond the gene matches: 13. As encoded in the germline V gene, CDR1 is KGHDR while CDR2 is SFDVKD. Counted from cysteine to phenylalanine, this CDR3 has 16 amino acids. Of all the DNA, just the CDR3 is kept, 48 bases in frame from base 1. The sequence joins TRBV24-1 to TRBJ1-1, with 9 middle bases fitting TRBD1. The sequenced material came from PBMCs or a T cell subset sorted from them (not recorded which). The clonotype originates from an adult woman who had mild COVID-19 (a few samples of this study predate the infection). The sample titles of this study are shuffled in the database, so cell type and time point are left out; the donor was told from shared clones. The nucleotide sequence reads TGTGCCACCAGTGGGTATACGCCGGGACAGGGTATTGAAGCTTTCTTT. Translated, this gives CATSGYTPGQGIEAFF.